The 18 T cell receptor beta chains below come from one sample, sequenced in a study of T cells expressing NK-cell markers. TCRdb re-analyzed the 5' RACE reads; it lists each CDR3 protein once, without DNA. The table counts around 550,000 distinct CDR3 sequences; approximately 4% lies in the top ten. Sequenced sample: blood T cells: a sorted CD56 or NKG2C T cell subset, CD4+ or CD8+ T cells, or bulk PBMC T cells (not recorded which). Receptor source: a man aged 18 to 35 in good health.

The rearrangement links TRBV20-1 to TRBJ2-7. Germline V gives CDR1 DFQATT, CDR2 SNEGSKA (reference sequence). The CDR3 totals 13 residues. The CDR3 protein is CSARERSRYEQYF.

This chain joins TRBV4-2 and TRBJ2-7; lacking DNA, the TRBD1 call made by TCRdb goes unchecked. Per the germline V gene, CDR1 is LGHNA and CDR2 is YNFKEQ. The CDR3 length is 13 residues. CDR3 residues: CATAPEMWFEQYF.

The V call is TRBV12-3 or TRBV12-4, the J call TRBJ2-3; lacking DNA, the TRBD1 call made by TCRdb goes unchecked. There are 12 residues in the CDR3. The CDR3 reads CASSETAHTQYF.

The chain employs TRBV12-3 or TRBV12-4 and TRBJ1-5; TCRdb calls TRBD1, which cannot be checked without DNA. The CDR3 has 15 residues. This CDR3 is CASQTGTGENQPQHF.

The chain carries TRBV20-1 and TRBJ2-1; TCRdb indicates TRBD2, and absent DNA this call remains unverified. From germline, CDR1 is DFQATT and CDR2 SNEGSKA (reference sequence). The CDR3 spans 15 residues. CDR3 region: CSASMGLASLGEQFF.

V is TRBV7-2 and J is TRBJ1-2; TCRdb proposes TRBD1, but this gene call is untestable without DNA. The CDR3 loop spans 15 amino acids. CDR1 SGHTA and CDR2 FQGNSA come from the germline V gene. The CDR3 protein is CASSLGGGGNYGYTF.

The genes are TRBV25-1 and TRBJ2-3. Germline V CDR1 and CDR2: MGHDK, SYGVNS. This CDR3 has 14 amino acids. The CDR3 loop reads CASRDLSSTDTQYF.

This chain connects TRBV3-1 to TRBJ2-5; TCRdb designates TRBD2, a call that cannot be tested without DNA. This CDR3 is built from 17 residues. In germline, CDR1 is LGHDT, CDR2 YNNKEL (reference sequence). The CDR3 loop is CASTGRVSGIYQETQYF.

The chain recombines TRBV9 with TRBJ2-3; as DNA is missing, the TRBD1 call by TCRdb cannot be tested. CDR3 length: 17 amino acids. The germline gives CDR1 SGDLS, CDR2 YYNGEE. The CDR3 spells CASSVVEGAIYTDTQYF.

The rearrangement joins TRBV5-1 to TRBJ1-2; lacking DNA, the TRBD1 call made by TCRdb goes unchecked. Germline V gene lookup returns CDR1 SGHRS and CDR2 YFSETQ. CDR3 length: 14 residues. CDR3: CASSRPDRGSGYTF. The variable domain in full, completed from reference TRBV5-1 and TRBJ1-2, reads KAGVTQTPRYLIKTRGQQVTLSCSPISGHRSVSWYQQTPGQGLQFLFEYFSETQRNKGNFPGRFSGRQFSNSRSEMNVSTLELGDSALYLCASSRPDRGSGYTFGSGTRLTVV.

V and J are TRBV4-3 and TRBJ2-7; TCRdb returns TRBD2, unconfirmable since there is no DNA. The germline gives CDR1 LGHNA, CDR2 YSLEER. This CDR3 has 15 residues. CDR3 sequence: CASSQLLASSYEQYF.

The CDR3 reads CASRPARSGANVLTF. This chain links TRBV27 with TRBJ2-6; checking the TCRdb D call of TRBD1 is not possible without DNA. The CDR3 runs to 15 residues. CDR1 is MNHEY, CDR2 SMNVEV, per germline (reference sequence). Based on the CDR3 plus reference TRBV27 and TRBJ2-6, the full variable domain is EAQVTQNPRYLITVTGKKLTVTCSQNMNHEYMSWYRQDPGLGLRQIYYSMNVEVTDKGDVPEGYKVSRKEKRNFPLILESPSPNQTSLYFCASRPARSGANVLTFGAGSRLTVL.

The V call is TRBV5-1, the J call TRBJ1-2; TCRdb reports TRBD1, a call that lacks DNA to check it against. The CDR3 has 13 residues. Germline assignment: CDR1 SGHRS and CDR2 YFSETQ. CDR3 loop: CASSWRDRGGYTF.

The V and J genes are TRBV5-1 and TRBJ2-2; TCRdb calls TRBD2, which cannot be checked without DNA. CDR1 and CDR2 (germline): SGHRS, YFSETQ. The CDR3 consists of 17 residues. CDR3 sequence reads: CASSLPGTAVNTGELFF.

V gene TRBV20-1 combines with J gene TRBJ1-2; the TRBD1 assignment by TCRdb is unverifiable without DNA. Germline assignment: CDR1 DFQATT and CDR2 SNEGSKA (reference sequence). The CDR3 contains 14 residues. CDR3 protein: CSATPRGLGYGYTF.

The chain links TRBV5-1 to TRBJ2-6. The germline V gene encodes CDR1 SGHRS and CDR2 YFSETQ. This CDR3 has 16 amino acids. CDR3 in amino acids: CASSFGSSSGANVLTF.

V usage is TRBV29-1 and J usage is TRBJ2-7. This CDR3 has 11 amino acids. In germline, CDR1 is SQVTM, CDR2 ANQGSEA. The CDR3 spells CSVFSWDEQYF.

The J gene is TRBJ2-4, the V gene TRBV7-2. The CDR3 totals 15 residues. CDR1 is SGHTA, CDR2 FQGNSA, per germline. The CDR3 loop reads CASSPQALNGNIQYF.